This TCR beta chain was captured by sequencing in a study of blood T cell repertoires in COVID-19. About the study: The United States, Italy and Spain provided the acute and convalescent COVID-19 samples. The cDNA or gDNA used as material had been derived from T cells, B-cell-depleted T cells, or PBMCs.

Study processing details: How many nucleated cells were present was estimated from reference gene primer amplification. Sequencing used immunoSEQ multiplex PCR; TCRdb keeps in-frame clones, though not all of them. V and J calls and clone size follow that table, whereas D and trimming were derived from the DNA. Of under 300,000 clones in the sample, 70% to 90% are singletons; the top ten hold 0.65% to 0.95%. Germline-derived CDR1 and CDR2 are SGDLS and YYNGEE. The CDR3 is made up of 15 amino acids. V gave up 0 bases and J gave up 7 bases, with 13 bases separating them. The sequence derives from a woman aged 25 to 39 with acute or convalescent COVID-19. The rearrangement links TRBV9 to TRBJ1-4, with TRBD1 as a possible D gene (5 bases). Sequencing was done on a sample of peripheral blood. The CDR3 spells CASSVGPGEVEKLFF. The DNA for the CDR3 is TGTGCCAGCAGCGTAGGGCCGGGGGAGGTTGAAAAACTGTTTTTT.